The 25 T cell receptor beta chains given below trace back to one sample, sequenced in a study of PD-L1 blockade in urothelial cancer. Data came from immunoSEQ multiplex PCR; TCRdb stores just in-frame clones and leaves some out. The sample yields 100,000 or so clones, about 89% seen once. The sequencing here drew on PBMCs, taken around atezolizumab (anti-PD-L1) treatment. These receptors all stem from a woman older than 75 with urothelial cancer.

This chain links TRBV6-6 with TRBJ2-5; no clear D. The CDR3 has 15 residues. The V gene's germline CDR1 is MNHNY and CDR2 SVGAGI (reference sequence). The V end lost 0 bases, the J end lost 2 bases, and 10 bases lay between the germline ends. CDR3 in amino acids: CASSYSSGVQETQYF. CDR3 nucleotide sequence: TGTGCCAGCAGTTACTCGAGTGGAGTACAAGAGACCCAGTACTTC.

The J gene is TRBJ2-3, the V gene TRBV27; 10 positions match TRBD1. Losses at the gene ends were 3 bases for V and 9 bases for J; bases not matched to a gene: 6. Germline values: CDR1 MNHEY, CDR2 SMNVEV (reference sequence). CDR3 length: 14 residues. CDR3 DNA: TGTGCCAGCAGTTTCTCCGGGACAGGGGAAACGCAGTATTTT. This codes for CASSFSGTGETQYF.

This chain uses TRBV5-4 with TRBJ2-2; 10 nucleotides align to TRBD1. This CDR3 is built from 16 residues. Trimming removed 4 bases from V and 7 bases from J; junction bases left unmatched: 10. Germline V gene lookup returns CDR1 SGHNT and CDR2 YYREEE (reference sequence). As DNA, the CDR3 is TGTGCCAGCAGCCCAGGAGACAGGGGGCGCGTCGGGGAGCTGTTTTTT. It yields the protein CASSPGDRGRVGELFF.

This chain joins TRBV7-9 and TRBJ2-7; a possible D gene is TRBD2 (6 bases). The germline V gene encodes CDR1 SEHNR and CDR2 FQNEAQ (reference sequence). The CDR3 extends over 13 amino acids. V lost 5 bases and J lost 4, with 12 bases in between. In DNA form, the CDR3 reads TGTGCCAGCAGCCCATTAGGGACTTACGAGCAGTACTTC. This codes for CASSPLGTYEQYF.

The chain links TRBV11-2 to TRBJ2-7, with 11 bases matching TRBD2. The CDR3 is made up of 18 amino acids. The J segment lost 2 bases and the V segment lost 2 bases, leaving 11 bases of the junction unmatched. Germline CDR1 reads SGHAT; CDR2 reads FQNNGV. The DNA for the CDR3 is TGTGCCAGCAGCTTACTTAGCGGGAGGGCCTTTATCCCCTACGAGCAGTACTTC. Protein product: CASSLLSGRAFIPYEQYF.

This sequence joins TRBV28 and TRBJ2-7, with D perhaps matching TRBD2 (6 bases). This CDR3 has 12 amino acids. The germline V gene encodes CDR1 MDHEN and CDR2 SYDVKM. V was shortened by 7 bases and J by 5 bases, with 12 bases between the two germline ends. CDR3 bases: TGTGCCAGCACGGATGCGGGGCACGAGCAGTACTTC. It codes for CASTDAGHEQYF.

The CDR3 bases are TGTGCCAGCAGCCCGGAAACAGGAGCAAACTATGGCTACACCTTC. This translates into CASSPETGANYGYTF. V usage is TRBV5-5 and J usage is TRBJ1-2; weak D call: TRBD1 (5 bases). The CDR3 length is 15 residues. Germline CDR1 and CDR2: SGHKS and YYEKEE (reference sequence). Trimming took 4 bases from V and 2 from J, leaving 15 bases between them.

The rearrangement uses TRBV9 and TRBJ2-1; D may be TRBD2 (6 bases). From germline, CDR1 is SGDLS and CDR2 YYNGEE. V lost 4 bases and J 1 base, leaving 12 bases between the germline ends. The CDR3 totals 15 residues. Here the CDR3 reads CASSLEGRSYNEQFF. In DNA form, the CDR3 reads TGTGCCAGCAGCTTGGAGGGTAGGTCCTACAATGAGCAGTTCTTC.

This chain connects TRBV7-2 to TRBJ2-1; possible D gene TRBD1, 5 bases. CDR1 and CDR2 (germline): SGHTA, FQGNSA. V was cut by 6 bases and J by 9 bases, with 18 bases left in between. The CDR3 has 14 residues. The CDR3 DNA follows: TGTGCCAGCAGTTATAGGGGATTGGGTGGTGAGCAGTTCTTC. It translates to CASSYRGLGGEQFF.

The chain employs TRBV7-6 and TRBJ2-1, with TRBD2 matching over 13 bases. There are 18 residues in the CDR3. Germline CDR1 is SGHVS and CDR2 is FNYEAQ. With V trimmed by 4 bases and J by 4 bases, 10 bases remained unmatched. This CDR3 is CASSSLVTSGRRYNEQFF. CDR3 nucleotides: TGTGCCAGCAGCTCTCTCGTGACTAGCGGGAGGAGGTACAATGAGCAGTTCTTC.

The rearrangement joins TRBV28 to TRBJ1-5; 8 bases match TRBD1. The germline CDR1 and CDR2 sequences are MDHEN and SYDVKM. The CDR3 runs to 14 residues. V shed 4 bases and J 7 bases; nucleotides not matched to a gene: 6. For the CDR3, the DNA is TGTGCCAGCAGTTCCGACAGGGGACGGCAGCCCCAGCATTTT. Amino acid sequence: CASSSDRGRQPQHF.

This chain connects TRBV27 to TRBJ1-5; perhaps TRBD1 as D (5 bases). Germline CDR1 is MNHEY and CDR2 is SMNVEV (reference sequence). The V gene lost 0 bases and the J gene lost 2 bases, with 11 bases spanning the gap. The length of the CDR3 is 16 residues. The CDR3 nucleotides are TGTGCCAGCAGTTTATCGTGGCAGGGCGGCAATCAGCCCCAGCATTTT. Protein product: CASSLSWQGGNQPQHF.

The rearrangement joins TRBV28 to TRBJ1-4; D is perhaps TRBD1 (5 bases). CDR3 length: 13 amino acids. V lost 7 bases and J lost 7, with 13 bases in between. Germline-derived CDR1 and CDR2 are MDHEN and SYDVKM. The CDR3 spells CASTGSAAEKLFF. The CDR3 DNA follows: TGTGCCAGCACAGGGTCTGCCGCTGAAAAACTGTTTTTT.

CDR3 in DNA: TGTGCCAGCAGCCAAGGCACCGGAGCTAACTATGGCTACACCTTC. Translated: CASSQGTGANYGYTF. The chain has TRBV14 and TRBJ1-2; D remains unclear. CDR1 and CDR2 from the germline V gene are SGHDN and FVKESK. This CDR3 has 15 residues. V was clipped by 1 base and J by 0 bases, with 9 bases between them.

The CDR3 reads CSESRDYNEQFF. CDR3 in DNA: TGCAGCGAATCCCGGGACTACAATGAGCAGTTCTTC. The chain links TRBV29-1 to TRBJ2-1, with a weak D call TRBD2 (5 bases). CDR1 and CDR2 from the germline V gene are SQVTM and ANQGSEA. Trimming took off 7 bases at V and 3 bases at J, with 10 bases between the two ends. CDR3 length: 12 residues.

V gene TRBV25-1 combines with J gene TRBJ1-1, with 7 bases identical to TRBD1. The germline V gene encodes CDR1 MGHDK and CDR2 SYGVNS. The CDR3 sequence is 13 residues long. Losses at the gene ends were 3 bases for V and 12 bases for J; bases not matched to a gene: 10. CDR3 in DNA: TGTGCCAGCAGTGACCACGGACAGGCTCTGTCTTTCTTT. Protein: CASSDHGQALSFF.

This rearrangement joins TRBV18 to TRBJ1-3; tentative D call: TRBD1 (5 bases). This CDR3 is built from 14 residues. Germline-derived CDR1 and CDR2 are KGHSH and LQKENI. V was trimmed by 3 bases and J by 4 bases, leaving 10 bases between them. CDR3 residues: CASSPRQSGNTIYF. The CDR3, as DNA: TGTGCCAGCTCACCGAGACAGTCAGGAAACACCATATATTTT.

The chain links TRBV11-2 to TRBJ2-1; a possible D gene is TRBD1 (6 bases). This CDR3 has 15 amino acids. Germline lookup yields CDR1 SGHAT and CDR2 FQNNGV. Between the trimmed V and J ends, which lost 2 bases and 4 bases, there was a span of 12 bases. Here the CDR3 reads CASSLPGESYNEQFF. The CDR3 nucleotides are TGTGCCAGCAGCTTACCAGGGGAGTCTTACAATGAGCAGTTCTTC.

The chain joins TRBV6-5 to TRBJ1-5; perhaps TRBD1 as D (5 bases). V was pared by 0 bases and J by 4 bases, with 10 bases between. The CDR3 is 15 amino acids. The germline CDR1 and CDR2 sequences are MNHEY and SVGAGI. The CDR3 sequence: CASSYSETANQPQHF. CDR3 nucleotide sequence: TGTGCCAGCAGTTACTCGGAGACAGCTAATCAGCCCCAGCATTTT.

The chain recombines TRBV10-3 with TRBJ1-2; TRBD1 is a possible D gene (5 bases). CDR3 size: 15 residues. Trimming removed 4 bases at V and 7 bases at J, with 19 bases between. In germline, CDR1 is ENHRY, CDR2 SYGVKD. This CDR3 is CAISGSTGASSGYTF. CDR3 coding DNA: TGTGCCATCAGTGGATCAACAGGCGCGTCGAGTGGCTACACCTTC.

This clone was counted a few times. The V call is TRBV25-1, the J call TRBJ2-5; maybe TRBD1 (6 bases). CDR3 size: 14 residues. Germline V lookup: CDR1 MGHDK, CDR2 SYGVNS. V lost 5 bases and J lost 2, with 12 bases in between. The CDR3 DNA is TGTGCCAGCAGTAAGGACAGTAAACAAGAGACCCAGTACTTC. Translated, it gives CASSKDSKQETQYF.

Remarks on this clone: The sample contains more than one DNA sequence encoding this CDR3. This rearrangement joins TRBV9 to TRBJ1-5, with 7 bases fitting TRBD1. From germline, CDR1 is SGDLS and CDR2 YYNGEE. The CDR3 has 14 amino acids. Trimming at V came to 0 bases and at J to 4 bases, leaving 1 base not matched to a gene. The CDR3 spells CASSVGQGNQPQHF. Written as DNA, the CDR3 is TGTGCCAGCAGCGTAGGACAGGGTAATCAGCCCCAGCATTTT.

V gene TRBV5-5 combines with J gene TRBJ2-1; D is unresolved. The V and J ends lost 2 bases and 0 bases respectively, with 9 bases between them. CDR3 size: 15 residues. Germline CDR1 reads SGHKS; CDR2 reads YYEKEE (reference sequence). CDR3 coding DNA: TGTGCCAGCAGCTTAACTAAGAGCTCCTACAATGAGCAGTTCTTC. Protein: CASSLTKSSYNEQFF. Looking up the rest from reference TRBV5-5 and TRBJ2-1 gives the full variable domain: DAGVTQSPTHLIKTRGQQVTLRCSPISGHKSVSWYQQVLGQGPQFIFQYYEKEERGRGNFPDRFSARQFPNYSSELNVNALLLGDSALYLCASSLTKSSYNEQFFGPGTRLTVL.

The V and J genes are TRBV5-1 and TRBJ1-2; 8 nucleotides match TRBD1. V was pared by 2 bases and J by 4 bases, with 4 bases of the junction left unmatched. This CDR3 contains 14 residues. Germline CDR1 and CDR2: SGHRS and YFSETQ. CDR3: CASSLEGQAYGYTF. In nucleotides, the CDR3 is TGCGCCAGCAGCTTAGAGGGACAGGCCTATGGCTACACCTTC.

The rearrangement uses TRBV7-8 and TRBJ2-2; 8 bases are a match to TRBD2. From germline, CDR1 is SGHVS and CDR2 FQNEAQ. V shed 6 bases, J shed 2 bases, and the junction held 5 bases outside the gene matches. This CDR3 has 15 amino acids. The CDR3 region is CASSSIAGNTGELFF. The CDR3 DNA follows: TGTGCCAGCAGTTCCATAGCGGGAAACACCGGGGAGCTGTTTTTT.